Reported below is one TCR beta chain. Its antigen is not yet known. Per-base qualities were not stored, and no clone one base away is much larger. Participants in the prospective study were enrolled through a virtual design, were aged roughly 18 to 100 years, and lived in roughly 25 United States geographic areas. In the prospective study, cohorts were assigned on the basis of participant-reported clinical history obtained from a screening survey and a study questionnaire. In the prospective study, mobile phlebotomists collected whole blood, serum and a nasopharyngeal or oropharyngeal swab from each participant. Additional blood draws and questionnaires over an approximately two-month period could optionally be provided by prospective study participants. Before DNA extraction, blood samples from the prospective study were shipped at room temperature or frozen. In the germline V gene, CDR1 corresponds to MNHEY and CDR2 to SVGAGI. Taken from cysteine to phenylalanine, the CDR3 has 12 residues. The kept DNA is CDR3 alone, 36 bases in frame from the first base. Here V drops 10 bases and J drops 4 bases, and the junction holds 3 bases not matched to any gene.

The immunoSEQ Assay, a bias-controlled multiplex PCR, was used to amplify TCRbeta CDR3 regions from genomic DNA. Turning to the authors' computational methods: The number of nucleated cells in each sample was estimated by amplification of reference gene primers within the assay. Sequence reads were collapsed and filtered to measure the absolute abundance of every unique TCRbeta CDR3 rearrangement. For each sample, productive Simpson clonality was calculated as the square root of Simpson's diversity index over productive rearrangements. Imported from immuneACCESS, the table was reduced by TCRdb to in-frame sequences with V and J called. These copies leave out some clones; in studies compared against another copy, an unresolved V gene accounts for under half, and the cause of the remainder is not known. V and J calls and clone size are copied from that table; D and trimming were computed from the DNA. The sample contains about 310,000 clones, nearly 90% of them found a single time. In total, the top ten clones hold approximately 4.3% of the sample.

This sample is drawn from a study of blood T cell repertoires in COVID-19 (dated by TCRdb to the early 2020s). Background for the entire study: Collaborator samples came from the United States, Italy and Spain and covered acute and convalescent phases of COVID-19. The repertoires were released in a freely available public database meant as a resource for research on the immune response to SARS-CoV-2. Where HLA class I and class II types were available, the types were taken from metadata supplied by the sample provider, not from assay-based typing. The material from the prospective study consisted of cDNA or gDNA derived from T cells, B-cell-depleted T cells, or PBMCs. Samples came from the ongoing ImmuneRACE study (first 160 participants) plus 1,254 subjects from 6 global collaborators. Nearly every sample came with metadata listing a de-identified subject ID, COVID-19 status, age in years and sex. Subjects who had been exposed to COVID-19, were actively infected with it, or had recovered from it provided the deeply sampled blood TCRbeta repertoires that made up the dataset. What the research found in general, with its limitations: The quantity of clinical and demographic metadata differed by source and by participant and was supplied without curation.

Sequenced material: PBMCs or T cells enriched from blood (not recorded which). The sequence derives from a woman aged 18-29 years with acute COVID-19. The chain is assembled from TRBV6-5 and TRBJ2-7; a stretch of 11 junction bases matches TRBD1. The bases read TGTGCCATCGGACAGGGGGCTTACGAGCAGTACTTC. Its coded protein is CAIGQGAYEQYF.